This T cell receptor (beta chain) was retrieved from a study of T-cell reconstitution after alpha-beta-depleted transplantation in children. General study findings and limits: One year post-transplant, T-cell counts and diversity were largely derived from T cells produced anew.

Unique molecular identifiers were incorporated during preparation of the TCRbeta library. TCRdb ran MiXCR on the PCR reads and lists one entry per CDR3 protein. The sample records approximately 300,000 distinct CDR3 sequences, around 7.1% being singletons. Comment on this clonotype: As yet, its antigen is unknown.

The CDR3 has 19 amino acids. Trimming stripped 4 bases from V and 0 bases from J, with 25 bases between. Looked up from germline, CDR1 is LGHDT and CDR2 is YNNKEL (reference sequence). This receptor was obtained from a female patient aged 2-15 years who had a stem cell transplant for Fanconi anemia, so the T cells may come from the graft donor. The chain joins TRBV3-1 to TRBJ2-7; D possibly corresponds to TRBD2 (6 bases). Material: peripheral blood, obtained 360 days after TCRalphabeta/CD19-depleted stem cell transplant. The CDR3 loop is CASSLIGYPGLKSSYEQYF. The CDR3 region has the DNA TGTGCCAGCAGCCTCATTGGCTACCCGGGACTGAAAAGCTCCTACGAGCAGTACTTC.